The present entry profiles one TCR beta chain with its context. The antigen remains undetermined. The data originate from a study of shared clonotypes between healthy human individuals. Findings and limits, study-wide: Non-shared clonotypes displayed generation probabilities falling below those of clonotypes present in all four donors. Sequencing depth was predicted to influence how clonotypes are shared among donors.

TCRdb's copy holds only in-frame clones and misses some; the assay was immunoSEQ multiplex PCR. The sample lists about 2.1 million clones; around 95% were seen once. This CDR3 region has 12 residues. The germline CDR1 and CDR2 sequences are GTSNPN and SVGIG (reference sequence). Terminally differentiated effector memory CD45RA+ cells were excluded from the naive CD8 cells, which were CD45RO-negative and positively selected for CCR7. Healthy HIV-negative adults without recent acute infections or vaccinations served as donors. The V gene is TRBV30, the J gene TRBJ2-7; the D is unclear. The sequenced sample consisted of naive CD8+ T cells from PBMCs. The receptor comes from a man between 18 and 29 years old in good health. Some clones in this sample may be carry-over from other donors' samples. CDR3 coding DNA: TGTGCTGTAACAGACCGGGCCTACGAGCAGTACTTC. This gives the protein CAVTDRAYEQYF.